This passage covers 32 T cell receptor beta chains from one sample sequenced in a study of blood T cell repertoires in COVID-19. This table comes from immunoSEQ multiplex PCR, and its TCRdb copy is limited to in-frame clones, with some not included. Of about 140,000 clones listed, about four fifths were seen once; the top ten hold around 1.5%. Sequenced material: peripheral blood. The receptors derive from a human donor in a cohort sampled during active COVID-19.

The V call is TRBV15, the J call TRBJ1-5; D is uncertain. The length of the CDR3 is 12 residues. V was trimmed by 5 bases and J by 3 bases, leaving 5 bases between them. Germline assignment: CDR1 LNHNV and CDR2 YYDKDF (reference sequence). Written as DNA, the CDR3 is TGTGCCACCAGCCCCGTCAATCAGCCCCAGCATTTT. Protein product: CATSPVNQPQHF.

The rearrangement links TRBV4-1 to TRBJ1-1, with a weak D call TRBD1 (5 bases). There are 16 residues in the CDR3. Germline V gene sequence: CDR1 MGHRA, CDR2 YSYEKL. Trimming removed 1 base from V and 0 bases from J, with 12 bases in between. The CDR3 protein is CASSQAMGGMNTEAFF. DNA of the CDR3: TGCGCCAGCAGCCAAGCGATGGGGGGGATGAACACTGAAGCTTTCTTT.

The chain employs TRBV19 and TRBJ2-7, with D possibly TRBD1 on 6 matching bases. Trimming took off 4 bases at V and 2 bases at J, with 12 bases between the two ends. This CDR3 has 14 residues. Germline V gives CDR1 LNHDA, CDR2 SQIVND (reference sequence). This CDR3 is CASSTGVHTYEQYF. The CDR3 nucleotides read TGTGCCAGTAGTACAGGGGTCCATACCTACGAGCAGTACTTC.

The chain employs TRBV4-2 and TRBJ2-3, with 12 bases identical to TRBD2. CDR3 length: 16 amino acids. After removal of 5 bases from V and 1 base from J, the junction contained 4 bases not matched to a gene. The V gene's germline CDR1 is LGHNA and CDR2 YNFKEQ. CDR3 protein: CASSFRLAGGTDTQYF. In DNA form, the CDR3 reads TGTGCCAGCAGCTTTCGACTAGCGGGAGGCACAGATACGCAGTATTTT.

The gene calls are TRBV28 and TRBJ2-5; the match to TRBD2 covers 7 bases. This CDR3 has 13 amino acids. Per germline, CDR1 MDHEN and CDR2 SYDVKM. The ends lost 8 bases at V and 3 bases at J; junction bases unmatched: 6. As DNA, the CDR3 is TGTGCCAGCGTCGGCGGGGGAGAAGAGACCCAGTACTTC. Its protein is CASVGGGEETQYF.

The chain joins TRBV6-5 to TRBJ1-6; D uncertain. Germline CDR1 reads MNHEY; CDR2 reads SVGAGI. The V gene lost 4 bases and the J gene lost 0 bases, with 4 bases spanning the gap. The CDR3 extends over 14 amino acids. Here the CDR3 reads CASSSSSYNSPLHF. CDR3 in DNA: TGTGCCAGCAGTTCATCCTCCTATAATTCACCCCTCCACTTT.

The CDR3 DNA reads TGTGCCAGCAGCCGGACAGGCCCAACTAATGAAAAACTGTTTTTT. Translation gives CASSRTGPTNEKLFF. The chain couples TRBV5-5 to TRBJ1-4; 7 bases map to TRBD1. J was trimmed by 0 bases and V by 4 bases; bases with no gene match: 3. This CDR3 region has 15 residues. Germline CDR1 is SGHKS and CDR2 is YYEKEE (reference sequence).

The V gene is TRBV7-9, the J gene TRBJ1-1; 7 positions match TRBD1. This CDR3 region has 17 residues. The V gene's germline CDR1 is SEHNR and CDR2 FQNEAQ (reference sequence). Trimming cost V 5 bases and J 0 bases; bases outside gene matches: 12. CDR3 DNA sequence: TGTGCCAGCAGCCACACGACAGGGACCCTAATGAACACTGAAGCTTTCTTT. Translating gives CASSHTTGTLMNTEAFF.

The sample holds many counts of this clone. The J gene is TRBJ1-4, the V gene TRBV28, with TRBD1 identical over 7 bases. This CDR3 region has 16 residues. Germline values: CDR1 MDHEN, CDR2 SYDVKM. J was trimmed by 5 bases and V by 0 bases; bases with no gene match: 6. The CDR3 DNA reads TGTGCCAGCAGTTTATGGGGGGACAGCGACAATGAAAAACTGTTTTTT. This gives the protein CASSLWGDSDNEKLFF.

The rearrangement joins TRBV5-6 to TRBJ1-3; D gene unclear. V lost 7 bases to trimming and J lost 7 bases, with 12 bases between them. The CDR3 totals 12 residues. Germline assignment: CDR1 SGHDT and CDR2 YYEEEE. The DNA of the CDR3 is TGTGCCAGCCAGTCGCCGGGGAACACCATATATTTT. This encodes CASQSPGNTIYF.

The V and J genes are TRBV19 and TRBJ1-1; 8 nucleotides line up with TRBD1. V was clipped by 5 bases and J by 0 bases; unmatched bases: 17. This CDR3 is built from 19 residues. Per germline, CDR1 LNHDA and CDR2 SQIVND (reference sequence). For the CDR3, the DNA is TGTGCCAGTAGTCCTCCGGACAGGGACCTAAGAGGGATGAACACTGAAGCTTTCTTT. Translating gives CASSPPDRDLRGMNTEAFF.

The chain carries TRBV28 and TRBJ1-2; 9 bases are a match to TRBD1. With 5 bases clipped from V and 3 bases from J, the junction kept 7 bases outside the gene matches. CDR1 is MDHEN and CDR2 is SYDVKM in the germline V gene. CDR3 length: 15 residues. The CDR3 loop is CASSPDGTGHYGYTF. The CDR3 DNA sequence: TGTGCCAGCAGTCCCGATGGGACAGGGCACTATGGCTACACCTTC.

The J gene is TRBJ1-5, the V gene TRBV3-1 (or the pseudogene TRBV3-2), with D maybe TRBD1 (5 bases). The ends were cut back, 1 base at V and 6 bases at J, with 16 bases in the middle. The CDR3 has 16 residues. From germline, CDR1 is LGHDT and CDR2 YNNKEL (reference sequence). CDR3 region: CASSQGAGGSGQPQHF. The CDR3 DNA is TGTGCCAGCAGCCAAGGTGCTGGGGGGAGCGGTCAGCCCCAGCATTTT.

The genes are TRBV28 and TRBJ2-5, with a possible D match to TRBD1 (6 bases). Trimming pared 9 bases from V and 1 base from J, leaving 15 bases between. The germline V gene has CDR1 MDHEN and CDR2 SYDVKM. This CDR3 spans 14 amino acids. The CDR3 region is CASQQGGTQETQYF. The CDR3 nucleotides read TGTGCCAGTCAACAAGGGGGTACCCAAGAGACCCAGTACTTC. The variable domain in full, completed from reference TRBV28 and TRBJ2-5, reads DVKVTQSSRYLVKRTGEKVFLECVQDMDHENMFWYRQDPGLGLRLIYFSYDVKMKEKGDIPEGYSVSREKKERFSLILESASTNQTSMYLCASQQGGTQETQYFGPGTRLLVL.

V is TRBV4-2 and J is TRBJ2-7, with TRBD2 identical over 14 bases. The CDR3 loop spans 16 amino acids. Germline V gene data show CDR1 as LGHNA and CDR2 as YNFKEQ. Trimming at V came to 3 bases and at J to 6 bases, leaving 7 bases not matched to a gene. CDR3 sequence: CASSQVKTSGRVEQYF. The CDR3 DNA is TGTGCCAGCAGCCAGGTCAAGACTAGCGGGAGGGTCGAGCAGTACTTC.

There are a few counts of this clone. J is TRBJ1-5 and V is TRBV28; 7 bases map to TRBD1. Germline lookup yields CDR1 MDHEN and CDR2 SYDVKM. V dropped 2 bases and J dropped 4; count of bases not matched to a gene: 5. This CDR3 spans 15 amino acids. The CDR3 nucleotides are TGTGCCAGCAGTTTAGTGTCAGGGGGGAATCAGCCCCAGCATTTT. It encodes CASSLVSGGNQPQHF.

This clone was picked up a small number of times. The V gene is TRBV7-9, the J gene TRBJ1-2, with D possibly being TRBD1 (5 bases). Deletions cut 5 bases from V and 2 bases from J, with 12 bases between. Germline V gene lookup returns CDR1 SEHNR and CDR2 FQNEAQ (reference sequence). The CDR3 is 14 amino acids. CDR3 in amino acids: CASSLQGTNYGYTF. The CDR3 region has the DNA TGTGCCAGCAGCCTGCAGGGAACCAACTATGGCTACACCTTC.

The chain has TRBV18 and TRBJ2-1, with D perhaps TRBD2 (5 bases). CDR1 is KGHSH and CDR2 is LQKENI in the germline V gene. The V end was cut by 2 bases, the J end by 4 bases, with 9 bases between. The CDR3 covers 14 residues. This chain's CDR3 is CASSPKADYNEQFF. The DNA of the CDR3 is TGTGCCAGCTCACCAAAAGCGGATTACAATGAGCAGTTCTTC.

The rearrangement uses TRBV18 and TRBJ2-3; the match to TRBD2 covers 13 bases. CDR3 length equals 16 residues. V lost 1 base to trimming and J lost 5 bases; unmatched junction nucleotides: 3. Germline V gives CDR1 KGHSH, CDR2 LQKENI. As DNA, the CDR3 is TGTGCCAGCTCACCACGACTAGCGGGAGGAGTAGATACGCAGTATTTT. Translating gives CASSPRLAGGVDTQYF.

This chain joins TRBV19 and TRBJ1-1, with unresolved D. The CDR3 has 14 residues. CDR1 LNHDA and CDR2 SQIVND come from the germline V gene (reference sequence). Deletions cut 1 base from V and 4 bases from J, with 10 bases between. The CDR3 sequence is CASSIAAGGTEAFF. CDR3 coding DNA: TGTGCCAGTAGTATAGCGGCCGGCGGCACTGAAGCTTTCTTT.

This clone was counted between two and nine times. The rearrangement uses TRBV5-1 and TRBJ1-1, with D tentatively TRBD1 (5 bases). Trimming stripped 2 bases from V and 4 bases from J, with 18 bases between. The length of the CDR3 is 16 residues. Per the germline V gene, CDR1 is SGHRS and CDR2 is YFSETQ. CDR3 sequence reads: CASSLGAGRVSTEAFF. Written as DNA, the CDR3 is TGCGCCAGCAGCTTAGGGGCCGGGCGTGTCAGCACTGAAGCTTTCTTT.

The chain couples TRBV30 to TRBJ2-5, with D unresolved. Per germline, CDR1 GTSNPN and CDR2 SVGIG (reference sequence). V was pared by 2 bases and J by 4 bases, with 11 bases between. This CDR3 region has 13 residues. CDR3 in DNA: TGTGCCTGGAGTTCGGATTGGAGAGAGACCCAGTACTTC. Translating it yields CAWSSDWRETQYF. Combining the CDR3 with reference TRBV30 and TRBJ2-5 gives the whole variable domain SQTIHQWPATLVQPVGSPLSLECTVEGTSNPNLYWYRQAAGRGLQLLFYSVGIGQISSEVPQNLSASRPQDRQFILSSKKLLLSDSGFYLCAWSSDWRETQYFGPGTRLLVL.

CDR3 in amino acids: CAIGGRDYINYNEQFF. The CDR3 bases are TGTGCCATCGGAGGTCGGGACTACATTAACTACAATGAGCAGTTCTTC. The rearrangement uses TRBV10-3 and TRBJ2-1, with 7 positions matching TRBD2. Germline CDR1 reads ENHRY; CDR2 reads SYGVKD. CDR3 length: 16 residues. With 8 bases clipped from V and 3 bases from J, the junction kept 13 bases outside the gene matches.

V and J are TRBV4-2 and TRBJ2-3; perhaps TRBD1 as D (8 bases). Trimming shortened V by 4 bases and J by 4 bases, and 21 bases separated the two germline ends. CDR1 is LGHNA, CDR2 YNFKEQ, per germline. This CDR3 is built from 17 residues. The CDR3 nucleotides are TGTGCCAGCAGCCGCGAGGCGGGGGACAGGACCGCAGATACGCAGTATTTT. As protein: CASSREAGDRTADTQYF.

This chain uses TRBV2 with TRBJ2-5; 7 nucleotides match TRBD1. There are 14 residues in the CDR3. Trimming took 7 bases from V and 5 from J; bases not matched to a gene: 10. The germline V gene encodes CDR1 SNHLY and CDR2 FYNNEI. CDR3 sequence: CASNRDSADETQYF. DNA of the CDR3: TGTGCCAGCAATCGGGACAGTGCAGACGAGACCCAGTACTTC. The full variable domain, completed using reference TRBV2 and TRBJ2-5, is EPEVTQTPSHQVTQMGQEVILRCVPISNHLYFYWYRQILGQKVEFLVSFYNNEISEKSEIFDDQFSVERPDGSNFTLKIRSTKLEDSAMYFCASNRDSADETQYFGPGTRLLVL.

The chain combines TRBV5-4 with TRBJ1-6, with D possibly TRBD1 on 6 matching bases. The CDR3 is 19 amino acids. V was trimmed by 0 bases and J by 0 bases, leaving 16 bases between them. From germline, CDR1 is SGHNT and CDR2 YYREEE (reference sequence). The CDR3 sequence: CASSLDRGTTSSYNSPLHF. In DNA, the CDR3 is TGTGCCAGCAGCTTGGATAGGGGGACAACGAGCTCCTATAATTCACCCCTCCACTTT. Full variable domain (missing parts from reference TRBV5-4 and TRBJ1-6): ETGVTQSPTHLIKTRGQQVTLRCSSQSGHNTVSWYQQALGQGPQFIFQYYREEENGRGNFPPRFSGLQFPNYSSELNVNALELDDSALYLCASSLDRGTTSSYNSPLHFGNGTRLTVT.

The chain uses TRBV18 and TRBJ1-5, with 8 positions matching TRBD1. J gave up 6 bases and V 2 bases, and 3 bases lay outside the gene matches. Per the germline V gene, CDR1 is KGHSH and CDR2 is LQKENI. The CDR3 has 14 residues. The DNA for the CDR3 is TGTGCCAGCTCACCAGGGACAGGAGGTCAGCCCCAGCATTTT. Its translation: CASSPGTGGQPQHF.

The chain recombines TRBV4-2 with TRBJ1-1, with 7 bases aligning to TRBD1. V lost 5 bases and J lost 0; bases outside the gene matches: 3. The germline V gene encodes CDR1 LGHNA and CDR2 YNFKEQ. The CDR3 extends over 14 amino acids. CDR3 nucleotides: TGTGCCAGCAGCTTTACAGGGGTGAACACTGAAGCTTTCTTT. Its translation is CASSFTGVNTEAFF.

The chain joins TRBV3-1 (or the pseudogene TRBV3-2) to TRBJ1-1; possible D gene TRBD1, 5 bases. CDR1 LGHDT and CDR2 YNNKEL come from the germline V gene (reference sequence). This CDR3 has 14 amino acids. Trimming removed 1 base at V and 5 bases at J, with 11 bases between. The CDR3 protein is CASSQVRGVTEAFF. CDR3 DNA: TGTGCCAGCAGCCAAGTTCGGGGGGTAACTGAAGCTTTCTTT.

The rearrangement joins TRBV5-1 to TRBJ2-7; 11 bases match TRBD1. The V gene's germline CDR1 is SGHRS and CDR2 YFSETQ. This CDR3 has 14 amino acids. Trimming cost V 4 bases and J 5 bases; bases outside gene matches: 5. CDR3 in amino acids: CASSRTGGIHEQYF. The CDR3 DNA reads as TGCGCCAGCAGCCGGACAGGGGGCATCCACGAGCAGTACTTC.

V usage is TRBV27 and J usage is TRBJ2-7; 7 bases line up with TRBD1. This CDR3 contains 14 residues. Germline CDR1 and CDR2: MNHEY and SMNVEV (reference sequence). V trimming: 6 bases; J trimming: 2 bases; junction bases outside the gene matches: 7. As DNA, the CDR3 is TGTGCCAGCAGAGCTAGACAGGGACCCTACGAGCAGTACTTC. This translates into CASRARQGPYEQYF.

This chain connects TRBV2 to TRBJ1-4, with 9 bases identical to TRBD1. Germline assignment: CDR1 SNHLY and CDR2 FYNNEI. After removal of 7 bases from V and 0 bases from J, the junction contained 3 bases not matched to a gene. The CDR3 length is 15 residues. Here the CDR3 reads CASKGQGPTNEKLFF. DNA of the CDR3: TGTGCCAGCAAAGGACAGGGGCCAACTAATGAAAAACTGTTTTTT.